This TCR beta chain is from a study of blood T cells in healthy people across ages. Findings and caveats of the study: Unsorted PBMCs ruled out conclusive naive versus antigen-experienced comparison. The study found more naive CD4+ cells and higher diversity in long-lived than aged donors.

Primers used in a second PCR of roughly 6 to 11 cycles were a sample-barcoded 5' primer and a J-beta primer mix. Every cDNA was tagged by a template-switch adaptor with 12 random nucleotides. TCRdb reprocessed the 5' RACE reads with MiXCR, giving one entry per CDR3 protein. Of roughly 2 million distinct CDR3 sequences listed, 49% were seen once; the top ten hold roughly 2.1%. The CDR3 runs to 14 residues. Deletions cut 7 bases from V and 7 bases from J, with 19 bases between. Only a few counts were recorded for this clonotype. Its target is not known. The gene calls are TRBV12-3 or TRBV12-4 and TRBJ1-2; possible D gene TRBD1, 6 bases. The sequence was collected from a woman aged 40 to 50 in good health. The source material was blood. CDR3 bases: TGTGCCAGCATCAAGGCAGGGGCTCTGGGTGGCTACACCTTC. Translating it yields CASIKAGALGGYTF.